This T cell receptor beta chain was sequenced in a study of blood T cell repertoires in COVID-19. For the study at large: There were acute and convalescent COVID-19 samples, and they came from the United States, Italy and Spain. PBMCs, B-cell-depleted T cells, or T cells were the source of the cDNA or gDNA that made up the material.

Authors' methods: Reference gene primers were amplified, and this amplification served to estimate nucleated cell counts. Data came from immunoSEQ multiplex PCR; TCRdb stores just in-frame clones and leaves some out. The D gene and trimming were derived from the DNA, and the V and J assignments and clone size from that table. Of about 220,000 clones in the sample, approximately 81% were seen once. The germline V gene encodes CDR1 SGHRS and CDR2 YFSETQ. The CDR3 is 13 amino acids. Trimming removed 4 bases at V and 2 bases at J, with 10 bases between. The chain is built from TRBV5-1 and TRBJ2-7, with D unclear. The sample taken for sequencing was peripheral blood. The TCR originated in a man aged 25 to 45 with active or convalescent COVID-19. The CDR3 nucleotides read TGCGCCAGCAGCGTAGACTGGGCCTACGAGCAGTACTTC. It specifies CASSVDWAYEQYF.